This entry is about one T cell receptor (beta chain). Treatment denoted: around 19 received Ad26.COV2.S at low or high dose, single or two shots; 5 received placebo; per-sample allocation not given. Sampling occurred on day 63 after the first vaccine or placebo injection. An adult of 18-55 years in Boston served as donor. The CDR3 is 15 amino acids. The V and J ends lost 3 bases and 2 bases, in that order; junction bases with no gene match: 1. Germline values: CDR1 LNHNV, CDR2 YYDKDF (reference sequence). Only in-frame clones appear in the TCRdb table, and some are missing; sequencing was by immunoSEQ multiplex PCR. The table lists 510,000 or so clones, 87% of them singletons. This entry is derived from a study of Ad26.COV2.S vaccination and SARS-CoV-2 variants.

This chain links TRBV15 with TRBJ2-6; TRBD1 matches at 7 bases. The sequence was collected from a person between 18 and 59 years old who received the Ad26.COV2.S COVID-19 vaccine or a placebo. Here the sequenced sample was peripheral blood, taken in a trial of Ad26.COV2.S vaccine versus placebo. CDR3 nucleotides: TGTGCCACCAGCAGGGGGACAGCTGGGGCCAACGTCCTGACTTTC. Its translation is CATSRGTAGANVLTF.